A single sample gave rise to the 29 T cell receptor beta chains below, sequenced in a study of Graves' ophthalmopathy and Graves' hyperthyroidism. Transcripts of RNA were the source for amplifying TCR beta CDR3 regions. HTBI primers were employed in first-round RT-PCR, then a second-round multiplex PCR followed. Each CDR3 protein gets one entry after TCRdb re-called the multiplex PCR reads with MiXCR. This sample has a few hundred thousand distinct CDR3 sequences, with over 15% found just once. The sequencing sample was made of peripheral blood. The receptor source for this set is a woman aged 18-35 years with stable Graves' hyperthyroidism.

Of note for this clonotype: A much bigger clone sits one base away, suggesting this may be a read error. The conserved closing phenylalanine or tryptophan is absent in this CDR3, likely reflecting a read error. The chain recombines TRBV24-1 with TRBJ1-2; D may be TRBD1 (6 bases). The CDR3 spans 13 residues. V gave up 10 bases and J gave up 3 bases, with 14 bases separating them. CDR1 KGHDR and CDR2 SFDVKD come from the germline V gene. Here the CDR3 reads CATSDRPYYGYTY. CDR3 nucleotide sequence: TGTGCCACTTCAGACAGGCCCTACTATGGCTACACCTAC.

This clonotype is a singleton in its sample. The V gene is TRBV12-3 or TRBV12-4, the J gene TRBJ1-5, with a tentative D call TRBD1 (5 bases). The CDR3 has 15 residues. Trimming removed 3 bases from V and 7 bases from J, with 16 bases in between. The CDR3 protein is CASSLGTRRGQPQHF. Written as DNA, the CDR3 is TGTGCCAGCAGTTTGGGGACCCGGCGGGGACAGCCCCAGCATTTT.

The chain uses TRBV5-1 and TRBJ2-5; D remains unclear. Trimming took off 4 bases at V and 0 bases at J, with 13 bases between the two ends. Germline-derived CDR1 and CDR2 are SGHRS and YFSETQ. The CDR3 totals 15 residues. Written as DNA, the CDR3 is TGCGCCAGCAGCCCCGGACCCATGTACCAAGAGACCCAGTACTTC. Translation gives CASSPGPMYQETQYF.

The chain recombines TRBV4-2 with TRBJ1-1; D remains unclear. This CDR3 has 14 residues. CDR1 and CDR2 (germline): LGHNA, YNFKEQ. Trimming removed 0 bases from V and 1 base from J, with 6 bases in between. This CDR3 reads CASSQDTANTEAFF. CDR3 bases: TGTGCCAGCAGCCAAGACACAGCGAACACTGAAGCTTTCTTT.

This clonotype was picked up many times. The chain uses TRBV6-5 and TRBJ2-5, with 9 positions matching TRBD2. This CDR3 comprises 16 residues. Trimming took 2 bases from V and 0 from J; bases not matched to a gene: 4. The germline gives CDR1 MNHEY, CDR2 SVGAGI. The CDR3 loop is CASSYKRGAYQETQYF. The CDR3 nucleotides read TGTGCCAGCAGTTACAAGCGGGGGGCGTACCAAGAGACCCAGTACTTC.

This clonotype was detected many times. The chain has TRBV11-2 and TRBJ2-7; 7 nucleotides agree with TRBD1. J gave up 3 bases and V 0 bases, and 2 bases lay outside the gene matches. Germline lookup yields CDR1 SGHAT and CDR2 FQNNGV. The length of the CDR3 is 14 residues. The CDR3 DNA is TGTGCCAGCAGCTTAGAGGGACAGCACTACGAGCAGTACTTC. It encodes CASSLEGQHYEQYF.

This clonotype was found a few times. The chain is built from TRBV24-1 and TRBJ1-5, with 7 bases aligning to TRBD1. The CDR3 loop spans 14 amino acids. Germline V gene data show CDR1 as KGHDR and CDR2 as SFDVKD. J gave up 5 bases and V 6 bases, and 6 bases lay outside the gene matches. CDR3 DNA sequence: TGTGCCACCAGTCCAGGGGGTGCCCATCAGCCCCAGCATTTT. Its translation is CATSPGGAHQPQHF.

As regards this clonotype: A junction end diverges from the germline sequence, so it may reflect a read error. The chain combines TRBV9 with TRBJ2-4; D call uncertain. The CDR3 consists of 13 residues. Germline CDR1 is SGDLS and CDR2 is YYNGEE. CDR3 sequence: CASSVGAENIQYF. The DNA of the CDR3 is TGTGCCAGCAGCGTAGGAGCCGAAAACATTCAGTACTTC.

This clonotype occurred many times. This chain connects TRBV14 to TRBJ1-2; D gene uncertain. The CDR3 extends over 14 amino acids. V was clipped by 6 bases and J by 1 base, with 12 bases between them. Germline-derived CDR1 and CDR2 are SGHDN and FVKESK. The CDR3 protein is CASRESGFNYGYTF. CDR3 sequence (DNA): TGTGCCAGCAGAGAATCAGGTTTTAACTATGGCTACACCTTC.

This clonotype was seen at least ten times. The J gene is TRBJ1-1, the V gene TRBV2; 7 bases are shared with TRBD1. Losses at the gene ends were 9 bases for V and 4 bases for J; bases not matched to a gene: 5. The V gene's germline CDR1 is SNHLY and CDR2 FYNNEI. The CDR3 runs 12 residues. The CDR3 loop is CASLTGFTEAFF. The CDR3 DNA sequence: TGTGCCAGTTTGACAGGGTTCACTGAAGCTTTCTTT.

This clonotype came up many times. The chain joins TRBV15 to TRBJ1-2; D remains ambiguous. The V gene lost 0 bases and the J gene lost 5 bases, with 10 bases spanning the gap. The CDR3 runs 14 residues. Germline loops: CDR1 LNHNV, CDR2 YYDKDF (reference sequence). CDR3 amino acids: CATSRDLAIYGYTF. Written as DNA, the CDR3 is TGTGCCACCAGCAGAGATTTGGCAATATATGGCTACACCTTC.

This chain uses TRBV11-1 with TRBJ2-5; TRBD1 might be the D (8 bases). CDR3 size: 18 residues. Trimming took 5 bases from V and 4 from J, leaving 26 bases between them. Germline-derived CDR1 and CDR2 are SGHAT and FQDESV (reference sequence). Here the CDR3 reads CASSKDRGSVRGTETQYF. For the CDR3, the DNA is TGTGCCAGCAGCAAAGACAGGGGAAGTGTGCGGGGGACAGAGACCCAGTACTTC.

This clonotype was recorded many times. A read error is possible here, since a much larger clone lies one base away. This chain uses TRBV6-1 with TRBJ2-7; D gene uncertain. The CDR3 is 13 residues long. CDR1 is MNHNS, CDR2 SASEGT, per germline. CDR3 sequence reads: CASSELRADERYF. CDR3 coding DNA: TGTGCCAGCAGTGAACTACGGGCGGACGAGCGGTACTTC.

This clonotype was seen many times. The chain has TRBV7-8 and TRBJ2-5, with D hard to call. Trimming left V 1 base short and J 2 bases short, with 11 bases between. The germline V gene has CDR1 SGHVS and CDR2 FQNEAQ. The CDR3 runs to 15 residues. CDR3 coding DNA: TGTGCCAGCAGCTTAGTAGAATGGGGACAAGAGACCCAGTACTTC. Translated, it gives CASSLVEWGQETQYF.

This clonotype was counted many times. V is TRBV24-1 and J is TRBJ2-5; TRBD1 matches at 7 bases. The CDR3 loop spans 17 amino acids. Germline lookup yields CDR1 KGHDR and CDR2 SFDVKD. The V segment lost 3 bases and the J segment 1 base; nucleotides outside the gene matches: 10. The CDR3 nucleotides are TGTGCCACCAGTGATCCCCACCGTGACAGGGTCCAAGAGACCCAGTACTTC. It codes for CATSDPHRDRVQETQYF.

The chain combines TRBV6-5 with TRBJ2-2; the D gene is possibly TRBD1 (5 bases). Trimming shortened V by 4 bases and J by 4 bases, and 10 bases separated the two germline ends. This CDR3 is 14 amino acids long. The germline V gene has CDR1 MNHEY and CDR2 SVGAGI. The chain's CDR3 is CASSSGLLTGELFF. CDR3 sequence (DNA): TGTGCCAGCAGTTCAGGGTTACTCACCGGGGAGCTGTTTTTT.

In this sample, this clonotype turned up many times. The genes are TRBV6-5 and TRBJ1-2; D not certain. The V gene's germline CDR1 is MNHEY and CDR2 SVGAGI. Trimming took off 0 bases at V and 5 bases at J, with 13 bases between the two ends. CDR3 length equals 15 residues. The CDR3 sequence: CASSYSGFSPYGYTF. CDR3 DNA sequence: TGTGCCAGCAGTTACTCGGGGTTCTCCCCGTATGGCTACACCTTC.

This clonotype was seen a handful of times. A much larger clone sits a single nucleotide away, making a read error possible. The CDR3 ends on some other residue instead of the conserved phenylalanine or tryptophan, so this is likely a read error. This rearrangement joins TRBV7-8 to TRBJ2-7; a possible D gene is TRBD1 (5 bases). The CDR3 sequence is 14 residues long. Looked up from germline, CDR1 is SGHVS and CDR2 is FQNEAQ. V lost 1 base and J 4 bases, leaving 11 bases between the germline ends. CDR3 sequence: CASSLGREKYEQYY. The CDR3 DNA reads TGTGCCAGCAGCTTAGGCAGGGAAAAGTACGAGCAGTACTAC.

The chain uses TRBV12-3 or TRBV12-4 and TRBJ1-1; 12 bases map to TRBD1. V lost 5 bases and J lost 4; bases outside the gene matches: 2. The CDR3 sequence is 14 residues long. The CDR3: CASSMGQGATEAFF. The CDR3 DNA sequence: TGTGCCAGCAGTATGGGACAGGGGGCCACTGAAGCTTTCTTT.

This clonotype was counted only a few times. The rearrangement links TRBV12-3 or TRBV12-4 to TRBJ1-5; 7 bases match TRBD1. Germline trimming cut 6 bases from V and 4 bases from J; bases unmatched to any gene: 6. The CDR3 spans 14 residues. The CDR3 here is CASRQTGRNQPQHF. The CDR3 bases are TGTGCCAGCAGACAGACAGGGAGGAATCAGCCCCAGCATTTT.

Comment on this clonotype: This may be a read error: a much more frequent sequence differs by one nucleotide. This chain connects TRBV20-1 to TRBJ1-2; D is unclear. This CDR3 comprises 14 residues. V was pared by 1 base and J by 9 bases, with 18 bases between. Germline V CDR1 and CDR2: DFQATT, SNEGSKA (reference sequence). CDR3 nucleotides: TGCAGTGCTAGAGGGTCTGACAAGGAGCGTCGCTACACCTTC. It yields the protein CSARGSDKERRYTF.

This chain uses TRBV11-2 with TRBJ2-7; 12 nucleotides match TRBD1. CDR1 is SGHAT, CDR2 FQNNGV, per germline. The CDR3 consists of 17 residues. Losses at the gene ends were 3 bases for V and 7 bases for J; bases not matched to a gene: 13. DNA of the CDR3: TGTGCCAGCAGCTTGTTAGGGTGGGGACAGGGGGCGCGGGAGCAGTACTTC. Translation gives CASSLLGWGQGAREQYF.

This clonotype was observed at least ten times. V and J are TRBV12-3 or TRBV12-4 and TRBJ2-2; 7 bases are shared with TRBD1. This CDR3 is 14 amino acids long. The trim removed 7 bases at V and 5 bases at J, leaving 7 bases unmatched. The CDR3 is CASIWAGGTGELFF. The DNA of the CDR3 is TGTGCCAGCATCTGGGCAGGGGGAACCGGGGAGCTGTTTTTT.

On this clonotype: A much larger clone sits a single nucleotide away, making a read error possible. The rearrangement joins TRBV19 to TRBJ1-5, with D maybe TRBD1 (6 bases). V lost 9 bases to trimming and J lost 2 bases, with 20 bases between them. The CDR3 runs to 16 residues. CDR1 is LNHDA and CDR2 is SQIVND in the germline V gene (reference sequence). CDR3 nucleotides: TGTGCCAGCGACCCCAGACTGGGGGCGCGCAATCAGCCCCAGCATTTT. Translation: CASDPRLGARNQPQHF. Combining the CDR3 with reference TRBV19 and TRBJ1-5 gives the whole variable domain DGGITQSPKYLFRKEGQNVTLSCEQNLNHDAMYWYRQDPGQGLRLIYYSQIVNDFQKGDIAEGYSVSREKKESFPLTVTSAQKNPTAFYLCASDPRLGARNQPQHFGDGTRLSIL.

The rearrangement links TRBV27 to TRBJ2-2; D perhaps matches TRBD1 (5 bases). The CDR3 extends over 12 amino acids. Looked up from germline, CDR1 is MNHEY and CDR2 is SMNVEV (reference sequence). V lost 4 bases and J lost 7, with 7 bases in between. CDR3 DNA: TGTGCCAGCAGTTCTGACAGCGGGGAGCTGTTTTTT. This sequence encodes CASSSDSGELFF.

This clonotype was seen at least ten times. J is TRBJ1-1 and V is TRBV20-1, with D unresolved. CDR1 and CDR2 (germline): DFQATT, SNEGSKA (reference sequence). V was shortened by 2 bases and J by 0 bases, with 10 bases between the two germline ends. CDR3 length: 14 residues. The CDR3 loop reads CSARKQNLNTEAFF. As DNA, the CDR3 is TGCAGTGCTAGAAAACAGAATTTGAACACTGAAGCTTTCTTT.

This clonotype was seen more than once but under ten times. The chain has TRBV7-8 and TRBJ1-3; D is undetermined. CDR3 length: 17 residues. V dropped 2 bases and J dropped 4 bases, with 18 bases sitting between them. Germline loops: CDR1 SGHVS, CDR2 FQNEAQ. The CDR3 loop reads CASSLSSFPLEGNTIYF. CDR3 DNA: TGTGCCAGCAGCTTATCCAGTTTTCCCCTCGAAGGAAACACCATATATTTT.

The table lists this clonotype with many counts. V gene TRBV19 combines with J gene TRBJ2-2; 8 nucleotides align to TRBD1. Germline V lookup: CDR1 LNHDA, CDR2 SQIVND (reference sequence). J gave up 4 bases and V 2 bases, and 9 bases lay outside the gene matches. The CDR3 totals 17 residues. CDR3 region: CASSIRPGQEITGELFF. Written as DNA, the CDR3 is TGTGCCAGTAGTATAAGACCGGGACAGGAAATCACCGGGGAGCTGTTTTTT. Variable domain in full (rest from reference TRBV19 and TRBJ2-2): DGGITQSPKYLFRKEGQNVTLSCEQNLNHDAMYWYRQDPGQGLRLIYYSQIVNDFQKGDIAEGYSVSREKKESFPLTVTSAQKNPTAFYLCASSIRPGQEITGELFFGEGSRLTVL.

This clonotype was observed a single time. The J gene is TRBJ1-1, the V gene TRBV12-3 or TRBV12-4; possible D gene TRBD1, 6 bases. The CDR3 spans 13 residues. V lost 5 bases, J lost 6 bases, and 13 bases lay in between. In DNA, the CDR3 is TGTGCCAGCAGTCCGACCGAGGGGGCTGAAGCTTTCTTT. This translates into CASSPTEGAEAFF.